This T cell receptor beta chain was captured in a study of blood T cells in healthy people across ages (dated by TCRdb to about 2015). With regard to the full study: Template switching captured roughly one uniquely barcoded TCR beta cDNA molecule per two T cells in model experiments. Using deep sequencing normalized with unique cDNA molecular identifiers, the study measured how TCR beta repertoire diversity changes with age. Four age groups were formed from the donors: young (average about 17 years), middle-aged (around 41), aged (around 68) and long-lived (about 80). To avoid experimental bias, donors of different ages were spread randomly across the sequencing lanes. Two additional independent replicas of 1 million unique cDNA reads from the same blood draw were analyzed for two donors (one aged 18 to 30 and one aged 80 or older). Beyond this particular receptor, the publication reports: Compared with the aged group, the long-lived group had more naive CD4+ T cells, fewer expanded clones and increased TCR diversity, a pattern suggesting age selection. As age increased, observed TCR beta diversity per million T cells dropped in a roughly linear way, and a significant reduction was already evident by age about 40. Since profiling was done on bulk unsorted PBMCs, naive and antigen-experienced compartments could not be conclusively compared. There was a strong correlation between observed TCR beta diversity and the percentage of naive T cells measured by flow cytometry. Estimates of total diversity based on one million sequenced T cells were considered lower bounds and underestimates. The CMV infection status of donors was not known, potentially confounding age-related changes in expanded clonotypes.

The roughly 42 donors, aged roughly 6 to 100 years, were systemically healthy Caucasian individuals from Russia. Each donor gave approximately 9.3 milliliters of peripheral blood, collected into EDTA-treated Vacutainer tubes. Ficoll-Paque density-gradient centrifugation was used to isolate PBMCs, with at least 7 million per sample. Trizol reagent was used to extract total RNA from the PBMCs, yielding at least 5 micrograms per sample. For every donor, an aliquot of PBMCs went through flow cytometry to measure the percentages of naive CD45RAhigh/CD27high T cells. CDR1 SGDLS and CDR2 YYNGEE are derived from the germline V gene. V has 3 bases trimmed and J has 2 bases trimmed; junction bases matching no gene number 6. The CDR3 contains 15 residues, cysteine and phenylalanine counted. Here the CDR3 DNA is all that survives: 45 bases in frame from base 1. This clonotype turned up a few times. This clone's antigen is unknown. Base qualities are not provided; no much larger clone lies one nucleotide away.

Receptor libraries were prepared by 5' RACE. The reads were generated on an Illumina HiSeq 2500. A second PCR of 7 to 11 cycles was performed with a sample-barcoded 5' primer and a J-beta primer mix. A template-switch 5' adaptor carrying 12 random nucleotides introduced a unique molecular identifier onto each TCR beta cDNA molecule. Each sample yielded at least 2.5 million CDR3-containing paired-end reads. First-strand cDNA synthesis was performed from all RNA using the Mint cDNA synthesis kit, with priming by a TRBC-specific oligonucleotide. After uracil-DNA glycosylase treatment, a first 18-cycle PCR used universal primers M1SS and BC2_uni_R on all cDNA. The study's own analysis went as follows. Normalization of each sample was performed by random selection of 1 million high-quality reads, each carrying a distinct molecular identifier. Reads with shared molecular identifiers were discarded instead of being binned into consensus sequences. MiTCR, run with a Q25 quality threshold and the strictest error-elimination algorithm, handled CDR3 identification, clonotype clustering and error correction. A nonparametric unseen species model with Euler transformation was used to estimate lower-bound total TCR beta diversity. TCRdb passed the public sequencing reads through fastp at Q25 and MiXCR, retaining productive beta sequences. Records with the same CDR3 protein are collapsed into one entry carrying the most frequent genes and DNA. The V and J calls and clone size are TCRdb's, not the authors'. This sample is represented by about 780,000 distinct CDR3 sequences; 55% to 65% of them were singletons. The ten most abundant clones make up about 30% of the sample.

The clonotype was recovered from a man younger than 40 in good health. Sequencing used blood. In this chain, TRBV9 is recombined with TRBJ2-7, and 9 junction bases match TRBD2. The nucleotide sequence is given as TGTGCCAGCAGCGAGGGGACTAGCCTAGCCTACGAGCAGTACTTC. It is translated as CASSEGTSLAYEQYF. When the CDR3 is completed using the reference TRBV9 and TRBJ2-7 genes on either side, the full variable domain is DSGVTQTPKHLITATGQRVTLRCSPRSGDLSVYWYQQSLDQGLQFLIQYYNGEERAKGNILERFSAQQFPDLHSELNLSSLELGDSALYFCASSEGTSLAYEQYFGPGTRLTVT.